One and the same sample provided the 22 T cell receptor beta chains below, sequenced in a study of shared clonotypes between healthy human individuals. TCRdb keeps only in-frame clones here, not all; method: immunoSEQ multiplex PCR. The sample lists about 2 million clones, over 85% seen once, with 0.9% to 1.3% in the top ten. Naive CD8 cells lacked CD45RO and underwent positive selection for CCR7, leaving out terminally differentiated effector memory CD45RA+ cells. The source material was naive CD8+ T cells sorted from blood. The source is a man aged 18-30 years in good health.

This chain joins TRBV4-1 and TRBJ2-1; D might be TRBD1 or TRBD2, each matching 5 bases. Germline V gives CDR1 MGHRA, CDR2 YSYEKL. CDR3 length: 15 amino acids. V was shortened by 4 bases and J by 9 bases, with 19 bases between the two germline ends. The CDR3 sequence: CASSLRDLREGEQFF. The CDR3 DNA is TGCGCCAGCAGCCTTAGGGACCTACGCGAAGGTGAGCAGTTCTTC.

The rearrangement joins TRBV5-4 to TRBJ1-1; tentative D call: TRBD1 (5 bases). CDR3 length equals 14 residues. Germline CDR1 is SGHNT and CDR2 is YYREEE (reference sequence). V was pared by 4 bases and J by 3 bases, with 13 bases between. The CDR3 sequence: CASSPGWGDTEAFF. The CDR3 DNA sequence: TGTGCCAGCAGCCCCGGGTGGGGGGACACTGAAGCTTTCTTT.

In regard to this clone: Other DNA sequences from this sample encode an identical CDR3 as well. The chain couples TRBV6-6 to TRBJ2-3; D is uncertain. V dropped 0 bases and J dropped 2 bases, with 3 bases sitting between them. Germline V gene data show CDR1 as MNHNY and CDR2 as SVGAGI (reference sequence). CDR3 length: 13 residues. CDR3: CASSYSFTDTQYF. CDR3 nucleotide sequence: TGTGCCAGCAGTTACTCCTTCACAGATACGCAGTATTTT.

The rearrangement joins TRBV27 to TRBJ2-7; tentative D call: TRBD2 (6 bases). V shed 5 bases and J shed 4 bases, with 18 bases lying between them. This CDR3 is built from 15 residues. Germline CDR1 is MNHEY and CDR2 is SMNVEV (reference sequence). The CDR3 loop reads CASSLGSGPFYEQYF. DNA for the CDR3: TGTGCCAGCAGTCTCGGGAGCGGCCCCTTTTACGAGCAGTACTTC.

The chain links TRBV27 to TRBJ2-7, with 10 bases that match TRBD1. The CDR3 sequence is 16 residues long. J was trimmed by 2 bases and V by 5 bases; bases with no gene match: 9. Germline assignment: CDR1 MNHEY and CDR2 SMNVEV (reference sequence). The CDR3 region has the DNA TGTGCCAGCAGTCTCTTCCCCGGACAGGGGGCCTACGAGCAGTACTTC. This encodes CASSLFPGQGAYEQYF.

The chain has TRBV6-1 and TRBJ2-7; D gene unclear. Trimming removed 1 base at V and 3 bases at J, with 16 bases between. CDR3 length: 16 amino acids. Germline V gene sequence: CDR1 MNHNS, CDR2 SASEGT. As DNA, the CDR3 is TGTGCCAGCAGTGAAGGCCCTGGCGGCCCCCACTACGAGCAGTACTTC. Translating gives CASSEGPGGPHYEQYF.

The V and J genes are TRBV7-2 and TRBJ2-7; D tentatively fits TRBD1 or TRBD2 (5 bases each). Germline-derived CDR1 and CDR2 are SGHTA and FQGNSA. Between the trimmed V and J ends, which lost 5 bases and 6 bases, there was a span of 17 bases. There are 14 residues in the CDR3. CDR3 sequence reads: CASSRPGTYLEQYF. The CDR3 nucleotides read TGTGCCAGCAGCAGACCCGGGACGTACCTCGAGCAGTACTTC.

The chain is built from TRBV4-1 and TRBJ2-1; 8 bases are shared with TRBD1. The ends lost 1 base at V and 1 base at J; junction bases unmatched: 3. The CDR3 loop spans 16 amino acids. Germline values: CDR1 MGHRA, CDR2 YSYEKL. The CDR3, as DNA: TGCGCCAGCAGCCAAGGGCAGGGGGCGTCCTACAATGAGCAGTTCTTC. It translates to CASSQGQGASYNEQFF.

The CDR3 region has the DNA TGTGCCAGCAGCTTGAGGTCGGGCCCGGGCGATCAGCCCCAGCATTTT. This encodes CASSLRSGPGDQPQHF. This sequence joins TRBV5-6 and TRBJ1-5; D unclear. The V end was cut by 1 base, the J end by 5 bases, with 16 bases between. The germline gives CDR1 SGHDT, CDR2 YYEEEE. The CDR3 loop spans 16 amino acids.

CDR3 DNA sequence: TGTGCCTGGAGCCGTTTTCCAGGCTACACAGAGACCCAGTACTTC. Protein: CAWSRFPGYTETQYF. The chain links TRBV30 to TRBJ2-5, with D hard to call. This CDR3 is 15 amino acids long. CDR1 is GTSNPN and CDR2 is SVGIG in the germline V gene (reference sequence). The ends were cut back, 3 bases at V and 4 bases at J, with 18 bases in the middle.

Details on this clone: This sample includes further DNA sequences coding for the same CDR3. The rearrangement joins TRBV28 to TRBJ1-1, with D possibly TRBD1 on 6 matching bases. Germline V gene data show CDR1 as MDHEN and CDR2 as SYDVKM. Trimming shortened V by 3 bases and J by 1 base, and 9 bases separated the two germline ends. This CDR3 is built from 14 residues. Written as DNA, the CDR3 is TGTGCCAGCAGTTTCCGGGGGCCGAACACTGAAGCTTTCTTT. It is translated as CASSFRGPNTEAFF.

V and J are TRBV7-2 and TRBJ1-1; TRBD1 aligns across 9 bases. The germline V gene encodes CDR1 SGHTA and CDR2 FQGNSA. The CDR3 has 16 residues. The ends lost 4 bases at V and 3 bases at J; junction bases unmatched: 9. CDR3 DNA sequence: TGTGCCAGCAGCTCGCCCAGGGACAGGGAGGACACTGAAGCTTTCTTT. It yields the protein CASSSPRDREDTEAFF.

The chain links TRBV5-6 to TRBJ2-1; maybe TRBD1 (6 bases). The CDR3 has 15 residues. CDR1 and CDR2 from the germline V gene are SGHDT and YYEEEE. V was trimmed by 4 bases and J by 2 bases, leaving 13 bases between them. The CDR3 sequence is CASSPSDSPYNEQFF. CDR3 sequence (DNA): TGTGCCAGCAGCCCCTCGGACAGTCCCTACAATGAGCAGTTCTTC.

The J gene is TRBJ2-7, the V gene TRBV19; 15 positions match TRBD2. V was pared by 5 bases and J by 4 bases, with 6 bases of the junction left unmatched. The CDR3 extends over 16 amino acids. CDR1 and CDR2 (germline): LNHDA, SQIVND (reference sequence). CDR3 sequence: CASSPPGLAGGYEQYF. The CDR3 region has the DNA TGTGCCAGTAGTCCGCCGGGACTAGCGGGAGGATACGAGCAGTACTTC.

The gene calls are TRBV5-4 and TRBJ2-4, with D possibly being TRBD1 or TRBD2 (5 bases each). Trimming left V 1 base short and J 8 bases short, with 16 bases between. CDR1 is SGHNT and CDR2 is YYREEE in the germline V gene (reference sequence). The CDR3 consists of 15 residues. The CDR3 DNA is TGTGCCAGCAGCTTGTCTTTTTCCGGGACGGACATTCAGTACTTC. It translates to CASSLSFSGTDIQYF.

This rearrangement joins TRBV6-5 to TRBJ2-5; D unclear. The CDR3 consists of 12 residues. The V end lost 2 bases, the J end lost 5 bases, and 6 bases lay between the germline ends. The germline V gene has CDR1 MNHEY and CDR2 SVGAGI. The CDR3 here is CASSYILETQYF. Written as DNA, the CDR3 is TGTGCCAGCAGTTACATACTGGAGACCCAGTACTTC.

This clone was observed once. The V gene is TRBV6-6, the J gene TRBJ2-5; either TRBD1 or TRBD2 may fit D (5 bases each). Germline V gene lookup returns CDR1 MNHNY and CDR2 SVGAGI (reference sequence). Trimming removed 4 bases at V and 4 bases at J, with 16 bases between. There are 15 residues in the CDR3. CDR3 sequence (DNA): TGTGCCAGCAGTTCCGAGGGGTTCCTCCGAGAGACCCAGTACTTC. This gives the protein CASSSEGFLRETQYF.

This clone was counted a single time. Other nucleotide sequences in the sample specify the same CDR3. The chain's CDR3 is CASSYGWGSSYEQYF. CDR3 bases: TGTGCCAGCAGTTACGGGTGGGGTAGCTCCTACGAGCAGTACTTC. The chain carries TRBV6-5 and TRBJ2-7; the D is unclear. V was trimmed by 2 bases and J by 0 bases, leaving 11 bases between them. The CDR3 is made up of 15 amino acids. Germline V CDR1 and CDR2: MNHEY, SVGAGI.

The chain couples TRBV4-3 to TRBJ2-7, with D tentatively TRBD1 (6 bases). The germline V gene has CDR1 LGHNA and CDR2 YSLEER. With 1 base removed from V and 3 bases from J, the gap between germline ends came to 16 bases. The CDR3 loop spans 16 amino acids. CDR3 nucleotide sequence: TGCGCCAGCAGCCAAGGTATTAGGACAGAGGTCTACGAGCAGTACTTC. It encodes CASSQGIRTEVYEQYF.

V is TRBV19 and J is TRBJ2-1; a possible D gene is TRBD2 (5 bases). The CDR3 consists of 12 residues. The V end was cut by 3 bases, the J end by 9 bases, with 9 bases between. The germline CDR1 and CDR2 sequences are LNHDA and SQIVND (reference sequence). The CDR3 DNA follows: TGTGCCAGTAGTATGTACGAGGGTGAGCAGTTCTTC. Its translation: CASSMYEGEQFF.

V is TRBV19 and J is TRBJ2-3; D is possibly TRBD1 (6 bases). The CDR3 has 15 residues. In germline, CDR1 is LNHDA, CDR2 SQIVND (reference sequence). Between the trimmed V and J ends, which lost 5 bases and 0 bases, there was a span of 12 bases. The CDR3 DNA reads as TGTGCCAGTAGTGTACAGGGCCTTAGCACAGATACGCAGTATTTT. This encodes CASSVQGLSTDTQYF.

V usage is TRBV10-2 and J usage is TRBJ2-2, with D possibly being TRBD1 (5 bases). With 6 bases removed from V and 4 bases from J, the gap between germline ends came to 15 bases. Germline CDR1 is WSHSY and CDR2 is SAAADI. The CDR3 spans 15 residues. The CDR3 is CASRDIERSTGELFF. As DNA, the CDR3 is TGCGCCAGCAGGGACATCGAGAGGTCCACCGGGGAGCTGTTTTTT.